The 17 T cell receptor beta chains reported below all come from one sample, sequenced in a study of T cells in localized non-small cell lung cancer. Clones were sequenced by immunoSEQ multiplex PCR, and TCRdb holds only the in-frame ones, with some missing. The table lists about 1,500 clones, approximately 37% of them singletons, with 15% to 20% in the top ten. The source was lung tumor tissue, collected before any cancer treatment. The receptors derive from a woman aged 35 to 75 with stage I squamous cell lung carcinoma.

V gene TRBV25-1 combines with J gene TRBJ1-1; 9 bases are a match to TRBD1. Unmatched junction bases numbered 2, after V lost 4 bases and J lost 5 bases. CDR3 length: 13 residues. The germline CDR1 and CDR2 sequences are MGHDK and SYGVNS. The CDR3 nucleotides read TGTGCCAGCAGTGGGGGGACAGGGACTGAAGCTTTCTTT. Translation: CASSGGTGTEAFF. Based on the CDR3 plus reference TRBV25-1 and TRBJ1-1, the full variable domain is EADIYQTPRYLVIGTGKKITLECSQTMGHDKMYWYQQDPGMELHLIHYSYGVNSTEKGDLSSESTVSRIRTEHFPLTLESARPSHTSQYLCASSGGTGTEAFFGQGTRLTVV.

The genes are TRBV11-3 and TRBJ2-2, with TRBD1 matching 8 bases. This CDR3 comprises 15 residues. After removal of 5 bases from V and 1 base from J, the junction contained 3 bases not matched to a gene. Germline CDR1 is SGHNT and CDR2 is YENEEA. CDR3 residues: CASSSGQGNTGELFF. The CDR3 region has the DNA TGTGCCAGCAGCAGCGGACAGGGGAACACCGGGGAGCTGTTTTTT.

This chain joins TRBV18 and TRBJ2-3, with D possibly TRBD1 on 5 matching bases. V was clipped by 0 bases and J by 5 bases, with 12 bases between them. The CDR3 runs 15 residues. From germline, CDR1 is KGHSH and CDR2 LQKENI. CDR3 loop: CASSPPGRAEDTQYF. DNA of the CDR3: TGTGCCAGCTCACCACCGGGCAGGGCTGAAGATACGCAGTATTTT. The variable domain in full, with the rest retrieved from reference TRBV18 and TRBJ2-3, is NAGVMQNPRHLVRRRGQEARLRCSPMKGHSHVYWYRQLPEEGLKFMVYLQKENIIDESGMPKERFSAEFPKEGPSILRIQQVVRGDSAAYFCASSPPGRAEDTQYFGPGTRLTVL.

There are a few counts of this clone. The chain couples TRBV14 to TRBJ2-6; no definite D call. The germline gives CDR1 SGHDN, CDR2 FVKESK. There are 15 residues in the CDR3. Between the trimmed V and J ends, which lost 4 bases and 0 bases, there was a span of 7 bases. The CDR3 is CASSPDGSGANVLTF. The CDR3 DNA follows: TGTGCCAGCAGCCCAGACGGCTCTGGGGCCAACGTCCTGACTTTC.

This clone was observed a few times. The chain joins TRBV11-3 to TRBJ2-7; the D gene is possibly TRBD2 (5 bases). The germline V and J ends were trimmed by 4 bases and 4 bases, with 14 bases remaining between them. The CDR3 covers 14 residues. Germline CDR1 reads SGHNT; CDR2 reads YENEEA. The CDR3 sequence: CASSSREGKYEQYF. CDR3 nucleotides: TGTGCCAGCAGCTCACGCGAGGGAAAATACGAGCAGTACTTC.

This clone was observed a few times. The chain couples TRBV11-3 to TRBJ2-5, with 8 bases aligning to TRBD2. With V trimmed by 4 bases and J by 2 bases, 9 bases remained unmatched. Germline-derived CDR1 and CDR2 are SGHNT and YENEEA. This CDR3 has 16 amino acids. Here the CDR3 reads CASSSSGGQRQETQYF. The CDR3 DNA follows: TGTGCCAGCAGCTCGAGCGGGGGCCAAAGACAAGAGACCCAGTACTTC.

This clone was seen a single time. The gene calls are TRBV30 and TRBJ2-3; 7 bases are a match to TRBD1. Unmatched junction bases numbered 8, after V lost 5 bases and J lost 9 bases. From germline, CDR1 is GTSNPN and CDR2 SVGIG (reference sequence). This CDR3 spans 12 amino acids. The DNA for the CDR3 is TGTGCCTGGGGTAGACAGGGCAGGACGCAGTATTTT. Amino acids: CAWGRQGRTQYF. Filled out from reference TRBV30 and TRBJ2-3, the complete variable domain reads SQTIHQWPATLVQPVGSPLSLECTVEGTSNPNLYWYRQAAGRGLQLLFYSVGIGQISSEVPQNLSASRPQDRQFILSSKKLLLSDSGFYLCAWGRQGRTQYFGPGTRLTVL.

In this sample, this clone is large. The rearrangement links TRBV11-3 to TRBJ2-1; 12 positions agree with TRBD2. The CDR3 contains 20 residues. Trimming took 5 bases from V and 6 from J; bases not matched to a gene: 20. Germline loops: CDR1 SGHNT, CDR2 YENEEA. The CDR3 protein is CASSQVWASGGATYGNEQFF. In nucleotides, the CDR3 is TGTGCCAGCAGCCAAGTCTGGGCTAGCGGGGGGGCCACGTATGGCAATGAGCAGTTCTTC. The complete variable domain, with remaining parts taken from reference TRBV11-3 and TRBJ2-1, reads EAGVVQSPRYKIIEKKQPVAFWCNPISGHNTLYWYLQNLGQGPELLIRYENEEAVDDSQLPKDRFSAERLKGVDSTLKIQPAELGDSAVYLCASSQVWASGGATYGNEQFFGPGTRLTVL.

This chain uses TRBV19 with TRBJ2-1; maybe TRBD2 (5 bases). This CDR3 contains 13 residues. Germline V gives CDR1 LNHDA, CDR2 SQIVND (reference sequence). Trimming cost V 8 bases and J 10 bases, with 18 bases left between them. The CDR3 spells CASSVTSRGEQFF. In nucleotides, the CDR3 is TGTGCCAGTTCAGTCACTTCCAGAGGGGAGCAGTTCTTC.

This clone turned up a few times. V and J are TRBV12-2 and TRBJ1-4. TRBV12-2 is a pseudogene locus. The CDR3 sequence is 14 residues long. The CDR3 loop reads CASRGGVADEKLFF. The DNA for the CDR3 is TGTGCCAGTCGAGGGGGGGTAGCCGATGAAAAACTGTTTTTT.

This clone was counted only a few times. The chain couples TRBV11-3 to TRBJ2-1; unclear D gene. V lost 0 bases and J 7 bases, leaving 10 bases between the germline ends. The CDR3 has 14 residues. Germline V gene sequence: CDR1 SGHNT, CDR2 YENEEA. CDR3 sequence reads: CASSLDGIGNEQFF. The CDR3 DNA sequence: TGTGCCAGCAGCTTAGATGGGATAGGTAATGAGCAGTTCTTC. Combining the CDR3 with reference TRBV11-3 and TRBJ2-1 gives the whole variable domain EAGVVQSPRYKIIEKKQPVAFWCNPISGHNTLYWYLQNLGQGPELLIRYENEEAVDDSQLPKDRFSAERLKGVDSTLKIQPAELGDSAVYLCASSLDGIGNEQFFGPGTRLTVL.

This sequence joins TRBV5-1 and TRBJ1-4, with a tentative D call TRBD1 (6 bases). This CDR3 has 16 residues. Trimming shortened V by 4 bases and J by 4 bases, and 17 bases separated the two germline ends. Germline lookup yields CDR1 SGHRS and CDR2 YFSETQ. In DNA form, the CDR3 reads TGCGCCAGCAGCCCCCAAGTTACAGGGCTTAATGAAAAACTGTTTTTT. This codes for CASSPQVTGLNEKLFF. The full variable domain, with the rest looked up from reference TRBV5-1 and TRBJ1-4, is KAGVTQTPRYLIKTRGQQVTLSCSPISGHRSVSWYQQTPGQGLQFLFEYFSETQRNKGNFPGRFSGRQFSNSRSEMNVSTLELGDSALYLCASSPQVTGLNEKLFFGSGTQLSVL.

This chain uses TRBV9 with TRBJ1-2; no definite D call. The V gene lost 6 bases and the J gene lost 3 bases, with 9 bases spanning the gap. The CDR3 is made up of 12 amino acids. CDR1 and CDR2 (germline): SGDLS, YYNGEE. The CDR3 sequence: CASNRRDYGYTF. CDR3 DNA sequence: TGTGCCAGCAACCGAAGGGACTATGGCTACACCTTC.

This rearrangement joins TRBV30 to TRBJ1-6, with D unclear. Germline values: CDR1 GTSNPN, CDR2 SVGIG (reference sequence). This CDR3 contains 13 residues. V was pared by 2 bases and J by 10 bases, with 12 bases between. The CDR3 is CAWSYGKGSPLHF. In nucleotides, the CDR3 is TGTGCCTGGAGTTACGGCAAAGGCTCACCCCTCCACTTT.

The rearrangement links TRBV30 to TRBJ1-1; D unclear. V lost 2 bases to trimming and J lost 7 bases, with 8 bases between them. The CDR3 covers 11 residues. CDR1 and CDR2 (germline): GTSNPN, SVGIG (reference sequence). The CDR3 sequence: CAWSHSGEAFF. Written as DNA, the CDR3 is TGTGCCTGGAGTCACAGCGGTGAAGCTTTCTTT. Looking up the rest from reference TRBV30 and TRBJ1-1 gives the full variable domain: SQTIHQWPATLVQPVGSPLSLECTVEGTSNPNLYWYRQAAGRGLQLLFYSVGIGQISSEVPQNLSASRPQDRQFILSSKKLLLSDSGFYLCAWSHSGEAFFGQGTRLTVV.

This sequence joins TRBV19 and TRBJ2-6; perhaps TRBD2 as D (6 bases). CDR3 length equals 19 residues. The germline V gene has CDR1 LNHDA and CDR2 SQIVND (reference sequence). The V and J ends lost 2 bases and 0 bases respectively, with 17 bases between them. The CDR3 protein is CASSIRGGTGGSGANVLTF. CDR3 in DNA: TGTGCCAGTAGTATAAGGGGAGGAACAGGCGGCTCTGGGGCCAACGTCCTGACTTTC.

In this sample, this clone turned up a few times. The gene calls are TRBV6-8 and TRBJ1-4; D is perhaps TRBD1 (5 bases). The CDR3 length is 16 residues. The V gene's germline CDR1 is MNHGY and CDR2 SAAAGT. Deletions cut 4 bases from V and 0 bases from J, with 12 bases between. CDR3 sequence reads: CASSSLGGATNEKLFF. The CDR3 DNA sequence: TGTGCCAGCAGTTCCCTTGGGGGGGCAACTAATGAAAAACTGTTTTTT.